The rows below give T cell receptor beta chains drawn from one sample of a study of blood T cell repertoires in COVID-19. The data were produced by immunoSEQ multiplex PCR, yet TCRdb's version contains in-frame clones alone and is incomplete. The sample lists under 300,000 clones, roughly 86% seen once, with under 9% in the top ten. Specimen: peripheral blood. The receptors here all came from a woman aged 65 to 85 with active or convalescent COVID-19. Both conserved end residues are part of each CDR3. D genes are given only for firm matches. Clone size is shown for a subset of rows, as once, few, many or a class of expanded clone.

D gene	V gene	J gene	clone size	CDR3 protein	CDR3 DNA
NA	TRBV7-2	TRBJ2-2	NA	CASSLTGVTGELFF	TGTGCCAGCAGCTTAACGGGGGTCACCGGGGAGCTGTTTTTT
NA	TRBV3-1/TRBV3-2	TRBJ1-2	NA	CASSQKQYAPNYGYTF	TGTGCCAGCAGCCAAAAACAATATGCACCAAACTATGGCTACACCTTC
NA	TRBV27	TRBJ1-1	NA	CASSTTENTEAFF	TGTGCCAGCAGTACAACAGAGAACACTGAAGCTTTCTTT
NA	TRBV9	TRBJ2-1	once	CASSVASWSYNEQFF	TGTGCCAGCAGCGTAGCCAGCTGGAGCTACAATGAGCAGTTCTTC
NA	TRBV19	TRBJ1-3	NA	CASIPFGGNTIYF	TGTGCCAGTATCCCCTTCGGGGGAAACACCATATATTTT
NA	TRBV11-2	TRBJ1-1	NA	CASSVGGNLEETEAFF	TGTGCCAGCAGCGTTGGGGGCAATCTGGAGGAAACTGAAGCTTTCTTT
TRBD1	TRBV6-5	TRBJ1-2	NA	CASKANRGTEVYTF	TGTGCCAGCAAGGCAAACCGCGGGACAGAGGTCTACACCTTC
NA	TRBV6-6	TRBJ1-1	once	CASQLGGAMNTEAFF	TGTGCCAGCCAGCTTGGCGGGGCCATGAACACTGAAGCTTTCTTT
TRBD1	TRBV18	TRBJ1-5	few	CASSPPGQGAEGSNQPQHF	TGTGCCAGCTCACCACCGGGACAGGGGGCGGAAGGCAGCAATCAGCCCCAGCATTTT
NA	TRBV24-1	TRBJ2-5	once	CATSDGPRTQYF	TGTGCCACCAGTGATGGCCCTAGGACCCAGTACTTC
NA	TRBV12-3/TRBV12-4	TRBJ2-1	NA	CASSLILAHEQFF	TGTGCCAGCAGTTTGATCTTGGCCCATGAGCAGTTCTTC
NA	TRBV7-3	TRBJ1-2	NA	CASSPGDSGYTF	TGTGCCAGCAGTCCAGGGGATTCTGGCTACACCTTC
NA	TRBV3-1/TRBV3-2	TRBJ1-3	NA	CASSQVQNTIYF	TGTGCCAGCAGCCAAGTCCAGAACACCATATATTTT
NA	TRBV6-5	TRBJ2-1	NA	CASSLQGMINGNEQFF	TGTGCCAGCAGTTTACAGGGTATGATAAATGGGAATGAGCAGTTCTTC
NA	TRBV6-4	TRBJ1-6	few	CASSLDSANSPLHF	TGTGCCAGCAGCCTGGACAGTGCAAATTCACCCCTCCACTTT
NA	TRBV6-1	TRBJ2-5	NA	CASSELQGTYETQYF	TGTGCCAGCAGTGAACTGCAGGGAACTTACGAGACCCAGTACTTC
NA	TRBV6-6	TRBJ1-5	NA	CASDSLGGPNQPQHF	TGTGCCAGCGATTCCCTAGGAGGCCCCAATCAGCCCCAGCATTTT
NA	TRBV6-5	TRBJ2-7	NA	CASSRTAYYEQYF	TGTGCCAGCAGCCGGACAGCTTACTACGAGCAGTACTTC
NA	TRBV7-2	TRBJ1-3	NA	CASSFRQPDLGNTIYF	TGTGCCAGCAGCTTCAGACAGCCTGATCTGGGAAACACCATATATTTT
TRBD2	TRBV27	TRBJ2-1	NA	CASSLLRLAVYNEQFF	TGTGCCAGCAGTTTATTGAGGCTAGCGGTATACAATGAGCAGTTCTTC